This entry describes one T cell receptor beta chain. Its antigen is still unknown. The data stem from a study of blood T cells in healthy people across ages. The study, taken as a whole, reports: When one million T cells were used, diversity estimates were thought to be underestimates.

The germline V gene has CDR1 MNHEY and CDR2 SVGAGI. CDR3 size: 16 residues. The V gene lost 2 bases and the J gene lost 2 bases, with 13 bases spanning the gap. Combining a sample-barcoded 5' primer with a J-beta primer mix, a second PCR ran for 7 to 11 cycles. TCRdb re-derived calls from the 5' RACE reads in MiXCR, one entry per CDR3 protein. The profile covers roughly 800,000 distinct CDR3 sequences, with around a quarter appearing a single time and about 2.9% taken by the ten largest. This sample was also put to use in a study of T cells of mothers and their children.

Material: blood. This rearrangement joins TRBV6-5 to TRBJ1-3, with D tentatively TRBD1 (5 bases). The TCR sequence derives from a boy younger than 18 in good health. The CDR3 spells CASSYTGTQTGNTIYF. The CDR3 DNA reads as TGTGCCAGCAGTTACACTGGGACTCAGACTGGAAACACCATATATTTT.